This is a list of T cell receptor beta chains from one sample in a study of blood T cell repertoires in COVID-19. Clones were read by immunoSEQ multiplex PCR, and TCRdb kept only the in-frame ones, dropping some. This table has around 140,000 clones, about four fifths appearing once. Sequences were obtained from peripheral blood. These receptors originate from a man in his 70s who had recovered from COVID-19. Each CDR3 is given with its conserved first and last residue. D genes are given only for firm matches. Size values are once, few and many counts, or a class for expanded clones, and some rows have none.

V,size,D,J,length,CDR3,DNA
TRBV4-1,.,TRBD1,TRBJ1-3,17,CASSQGRQGNAGNTIYF,TGCGCCAGCAGCCAAGGTAGACAGGGGAACGCCGGAAACACCATATATTTT
TRBV4-1,few,TRBD2,TRBJ2-2,15,CASSQGLAGVGELFF,TGCGCCAGCAGCCAGGGACTAGCGGGAGTCGGGGAGCTGTTTTTT
TRBV18,.,TRBD1,TRBJ1-1,15,CASSPGQGWTTEAFF,TGTGCCAGCTCACCGGGACAGGGGTGGACCACTGAAGCTTTCTTT
TRBV7-9,once,TRBD1,TRBJ2-4,19,CASSLKGGTGGAMRNIQYF,TGTGCCAGCAGCTTAAAGGGCGGGACAGGGGGTGCCATGAGAAACATTCAGTACTTC
TRBV30,.,TRBD1,TRBJ1-2,16,CAWSLGTGVLNYGYTF,TGTGCCTGGAGTTTAGGGACAGGGGTTTTAAACTATGGCTACACCTTC
TRBV30,.,.,TRBJ2-7,13,CAWSVNRDYEQYF,TGTGCCTGGAGTGTAAACAGAGACTACGAGCAGTACTTC
TRBV4-1,few,.,TRBJ2-7,13,CASSLGLANEQYF,TGCGCCAGCAGCCTCGGACTGGCTAACGAGCAGTACTTC
TRBV6-1,.,.,TRBJ1-3,15,CASSEGFAAGNTIYF,TGTGCCAGCAGTGAAGGGTTCGCAGCTGGAAACACCATATATTTT
TRBV27,.,TRBD2,TRBJ2-1,17,CASSPYLVAGGPDEQFF,TGTGCCAGCAGTCCCTATTTGGTAGCGGGAGGGCCCGATGAGCAGTTCTTC
TRBV4-2,.,.,TRBJ2-7,15,CASSQFVTGDYEQYF,TGTGCCAGCAGCCAATTCGTGACAGGAGATTACGAGCAGTACTTC
TRBV28,once,TRBD1,TRBJ1-6,15,CASSGDRVHNSPLHF,TGTGCCAGCAGTGGGGACAGGGTCCATAATTCACCCCTCCACTTT
TRBV19,many,.,TRBJ1-5,13,CASSDWGYQPQHF,TGTGCCAGTAGTGATTGGGGCTACCAGCCCCAGCATTTT
TRBV7-2,few,.,TRBJ2-3,12,CASARGADTQYF,TGTGCCAGCGCACGGGGGGCGGATACGCAGTATTTT
TRBV19,.,TRBD2,TRBJ2-1,15,CASSIVLAAYNEQFF,TGTGCCAGTAGTATAGTACTAGCGGCCTACAATGAGCAGTTCTTC
TRBV27,.,.,TRBJ2-2,17,CASSLPPSAANTGELFF,TGTGCCAGCAGTTTACCCCCATCCGCAGCGAACACCGGGGAGCTGTTTTTT
TRBV6-2/TRBV6-3,.,.,TRBJ1-5,14,CASSPQGWDQPQHF,TGTGCCAGCAGCCCCCAGGGATGGGATCAGCCCCAGCATTTT
TRBV7-8,.,.,TRBJ2-2,14,CASSLSGSGGELFF,TGTGCCAGCAGCTTATCCGGGAGCGGCGGGGAGCTGTTTTTT
TRBV11-2,.,.,TRBJ2-2,14,CASSWRRVTGELFF,TGTGCCAGCAGCTGGCGACGGGTTACCGGGGAGCTGTTTTTT
TRBV9,.,TRBD2,TRBJ2-2,15,CASSVAGLGSGELFF,TGTGCCAGCAGCGTAGCGGGACTAGGTTCCGGGGAGCTGTTTTTT
TRBV5-1,once,TRBD2,TRBJ2-7,14,CASSLGTSAYEQYF,TGCGCCAGCAGCTTAGGGACTAGCGCCTACGAGCAGTACTTC
TRBV5-1,.,TRBD2,TRBJ2-1,17,CASSFGLAGPTVNEQFF,TGCGCCAGCAGCTTCGGACTAGCGGGACCGACGGTCAATGAGCAGTTCTTC
TRBV19,.,TRBD1,TRBJ2-2,15,CAATGQGARIGELFF,TGTGCCGCTACCGGACAGGGGGCTCGGATCGGGGAGCTGTTTTTT
TRBV9,.,.,TRBJ2-3,14,CASSPFLEADTQYF,TGTGCCAGCAGCCCATTTTTGGAGGCAGATACGCAGTATTTT
TRBV5-1,.,.,TRBJ2-2,16,CASSSETVARTGELFF,TGCGCCAGCAGCTCCGAGACAGTCGCTCGCACCGGGGAGCTGTTTTTT
TRBV29-1,.,.,TRBJ2-1,14,CSVEDGTYQDEQFF,TGCAGCGTTGAAGACGGGACTTATCAGGATGAGCAGTTCTTC
TRBV5-1,.,.,TRBJ1-1,15,CASSLNRRINTEAFF,TGCGCCAGCAGCTTGAACCGGAGGATTAACACTGAAGCTTTCTTT
TRBV4-1,.,.,TRBJ2-4,13,CASSLLPLERQYF,TGCGCCAGCAGCCTCTTACCCCTAGAACGTCAGTACTTC
TRBV19,.,.,TRBJ1-2,18,CASSGAESGLPGFYGYTF,TGTGCCAGTAGTGGGGCCGAATCGGGACTTCCAGGCTTTTATGGCTACACCTTC
TRBV7-2,.,.,TRBJ2-1,15,CASSPRVSSYNEQFF,TGTGCCAGCAGCCCCAGGGTGAGCTCCTACAATGAGCAGTTCTTC
TRBV2,.,TRBD2,TRBJ2-3,17,CASSELVLAESTDTQYF,TGTGCCAGCAGTGAATTGGTCCTAGCGGAAAGCACAGATACGCAGTATTTT
TRBV2,.,.,TRBJ2-7,14,CASSGDTYSYEQYF,TGTGCCAGCAGTGGGGACACGTACTCCTACGAGCAGTACTTC
TRBV25-1,.,.,TRBJ2-1,12,CASMITSDEQFF,TGTGCCAGCATGATCACAAGCGATGAGCAGTTCTTC
TRBV9,.,TRBD2,TRBJ2-7,15,CASSVGLADTYEQYF,TGTGCCAGCAGCGTAGGACTAGCGGACACCTACGAGCAGTACTTC
TRBV29-1,.,TRBD1,TRBJ2-7,12,CSVVTGALEQYF,TGCAGCGTTGTAACAGGGGCACTGGAGCAGTACTTC
TRBV10-3,.,TRBD2,TRBJ2-3,16,CAISESVAGVTDTQYF,TGTGCCATCAGTGAGTCAGTAGCGGGGGTCACAGATACGCAGTATTTT
TRBV27,.,TRBD1,TRBJ2-5,14,CASSSGTAQETQYF,TGTGCCAGCAGTTCTGGGACAGCGCAAGAGACCCAGTACTTC
TRBV5-1,.,TRBD2,TRBJ2-5,22,CASSSYGLAGVSFLGGQETQYF,TGCGCCAGCAGCTCGTATGGACTAGCGGGAGTTTCCTTCCTGGGCGGCCAAGAGACCCAGTACTTC
TRBV10-3,.,.,TRBJ2-1,13,CAISDNLLKEQFF,TGTGCCATCAGTGATAACCTACTCAAGGAGCAGTTCTTC
TRBV28,.,.,TRBJ1-2,14,CASSLAHLAYGYTF,TGTGCCAGCAGTTTGGCCCATCTGGCCTATGGCTACACCTTC
TRBV20-1,.,.,TRBJ2-2,14,CSASRGTMSGELFF,TGCAGTGCTAGTAGGGGGACGATGTCCGGGGAGCTGTTTTTT
TRBV27,.,.,TRBJ1-3,15,CASSLGRGSGNTIYF,TGTGCCAGCAGTTTAGGCAGGGGCTCTGGAAACACCATATATTTT
TRBV5-1,.,.,TRBJ1-5,16,CASSFGQGGSNQPQHF,TGCGCCAGCAGCTTTGGCCAGGGAGGAAGCAATCAGCCCCAGCATTTT
TRBV20-1,.,.,TRBJ1-2,11,CSANPPTGYTF,TGCAGTGCTAATCCACCGACAGGCTACACCTTC
TRBV29-1,.,.,TRBJ1-1,13,CSVLRGVGTEAFF,TGCAGCGTTCTCAGGGGAGTAGGGACTGAAGCTTTCTTT
TRBV5-1,few,.,TRBJ2-3,14,CASSEGDGTDTQYF,TGCGCCAGCAGCGAGGGTGACGGCACAGATACGCAGTATTTT
TRBV11-2,once,TRBD1,TRBJ2-7,15,CASSLGGTAYYEQYF,TGTGCCAGCAGCTTAGGGGGGACAGCCTACTACGAGCAGTACTTC
TRBV7-3,.,TRBD1,TRBJ2-1,15,CASSLQGVDYNEQFF,TGTGCCAGCAGCTTACAGGGGGTGGACTACAATGAGCAGTTCTTC
TRBV10-3,.,TRBD2,TRBJ2-1,13,CAISVSGSDEQFF,TGTGCCATCAGTGTTAGCGGGAGCGATGAGCAGTTCTTC
TRBV3-1/TRBV3-2,.,TRBD1,TRBJ1-1,14,CASSPDRDVTEAFF,TGTGCCAGCAGCCCGGACAGGGACGTTACTGAAGCTTTCTTT
TRBV27,.,TRBD1,TRBJ1-2,16,CASSSTGGRGMAGYTF,TGTGCCAGCAGTTCGACAGGGGGCCGGGGCATGGCTGGCTACACCTTC